The table lists the clone carrying this T cell receptor (beta chain) with a count of one. Its antigen is still unknown. The sample comes from a study of regulatory T cells in long-lasting Graves disease. Study-level results: The sample size was small, and this may have reduced accuracy.

With iRepertoire HTBI primers and Arm-PCR of CDR3 regions, TCR beta libraries were built. Each CDR3 protein is one row after TCRdb ran MiXCR on the multiplex PCR reads. This table has about 440,000 distinct CDR3 sequences, approximately 15% appearing once. Specified time point: newly diagnosed GD, antithyroid drugs for less than 3 months. TCR sequences were obtained from RNA taken from PBMCs. CDR1 and CDR2 (germline): GTSNPN, SVGIG (reference sequence). This CDR3 comprises 15 residues. V lost 0 bases and J lost 6; bases outside the gene matches: 5. These data were also filed under a second study, of T cells in Graves' hyperthyroidism and ophthalmopathy. Turning to that study: Every diagnosis used clinical symptoms, serum thyroxine and TRAb, thyroid ultrasound and orbital computed tomography.

The clonotype comes from a woman in her twenties or thirties with Graves disease. The input for sequencing was peripheral blood mononuclear cells (PBMCs), taken at new diagnosis, from a patient treated with antithyroid drugs. J is TRBJ2-1 and V is TRBV30; 10 nucleotides agree with TRBD2. CDR3 region: CAWSVLASGGNEQFF. The CDR3 region has the DNA TGTGCCTGGAGTGTACTGGCTAGCGGGGGCAATGAGCAGTTCTTC.